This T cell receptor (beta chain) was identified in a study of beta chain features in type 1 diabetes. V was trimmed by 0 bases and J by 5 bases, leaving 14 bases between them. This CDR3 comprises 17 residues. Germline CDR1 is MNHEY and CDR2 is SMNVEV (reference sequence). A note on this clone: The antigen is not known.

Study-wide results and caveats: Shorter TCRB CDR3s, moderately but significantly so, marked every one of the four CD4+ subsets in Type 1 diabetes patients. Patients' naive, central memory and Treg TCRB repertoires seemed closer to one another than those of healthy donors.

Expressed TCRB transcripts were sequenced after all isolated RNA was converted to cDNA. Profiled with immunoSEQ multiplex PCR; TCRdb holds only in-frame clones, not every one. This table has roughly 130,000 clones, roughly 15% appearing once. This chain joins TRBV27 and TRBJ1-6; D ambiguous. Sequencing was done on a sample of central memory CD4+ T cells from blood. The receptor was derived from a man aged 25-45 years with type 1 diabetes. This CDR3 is CASSLSYGRWNNSPLHF. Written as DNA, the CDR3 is TGTGCCAGCAGTTTATCCTACGGGAGGTGGAATAATTCACCCCTCCACTTT.